This TCR beta chain came from a study of tumor-infiltrating lymphocytes in localized non-small cell lung cancer. Study-wide findings and caveats: Tumors had more T cell infiltration than uninvolved lung, per TCRbeta sequencing and CD3 counts. Available tissue quantity limited TCR sequencing to a patient subset. Technical variation could not be separated from intratumor heterogeneity here. IM1 and IM2 tumors showed no difference in T-cell fraction.

Measured with immunoSEQ multiplex PCR; TCRdb has only the in-frame clones, and not every one. The sample carries around 5,200 clones, roughly 66% recorded once. Looked up from germline, CDR1 is SGHVS and CDR2 is FNYEAQ. The CDR3 has 20 amino acids. The V and J ends lost 1 base and 6 bases, in that order; junction bases with no gene match: 16. As regards this clone: Its specificity is not known.

Input material: uninvolved lung tissue not adjacent to the tumor. The sequence was collected from a human donor with non-small cell lung cancer. The chain couples TRBV7-6 to TRBJ2-1; 12 nucleotides align to TRBD1. CDR3: CASSLGRDRGLASGFNEQFF. CDR3 in DNA: TGTGCCAGCAGCTTAGGCCGGGACAGGGGGCTCGCATCAGGGTTCAATGAGCAGTTCTTC. The full variable domain, its missing parts supplied by reference TRBV7-6 and TRBJ2-1, is GAGVSQSPRYKVTKRGQDVALRCDPISGHVSLYWYRQALGQGPEFLTYFNYEAQQDKSGLPNDRFSAERPEGSISTLTIQRTEQRDSAMYRCASSLGRDRGLASGFNEQFFGPGTRLTVL.